The next 30 T cell receptor beta chains were all read from a single sample in a study of metastatic and nonmetastatic thyroid tumors. TCRdb reprocessed the PCR reads via MiXCR. The sample shows under 55,000 clones, about a sixth of them seen only once. Patients had received no treatment of any kind before thyroid surgery. Material for sequencing was blood. Source of these receptors: a female donor with papillary thyroid cancer or a benign thyroid nodule (not recorded which). Some clones in this sample may be carry-over from other donors' samples.

This rearrangement joins TRBV12-3 or TRBV12-4 to TRBJ2-7; 8 positions match TRBD1. CDR3 size: 14 residues. The J segment lost 7 bases and the V segment lost 4 bases, leaving 9 bases of the junction unmatched. CDR3 in amino acids: CASSSPTGVGEQYF. The CDR3 coding sequence is TGTGCCAGCAGTTCCCCGACAGGGGTTGGGGAGCAGTACTTC.

The J gene is TRBJ2-7, the V gene TRBV28, with D hard to call. This CDR3 region has 12 residues. Looked up from germline, CDR1 is MDHEN and CDR2 is SYDVKM. Trimming took off 3 bases at V and 10 bases at J, with 13 bases between the two ends. The CDR3 DNA reads as TGTGCCAGCAGTTTGGGTGTGTGGGATCAGTACTTC. Amino acids: CASSLGVWDQYF. Combining the CDR3 with reference TRBV28 and TRBJ2-7 gives the whole variable domain DVKVTQSSRYLVKRTGEKVFLECVQDMDHENMFWYRQDPGLGLRLIYFSYDVKMKEKGDIPEGYSVSREKKERFSLILESASTNQTSMYLCASSLGVWDQYFGPGTRLTVT.

The chain uses TRBV6-4 and TRBJ2-7; possible D gene TRBD2, 6 bases. The length of the CDR3 is 20 residues. V lost 7 bases and J lost 1, with 32 bases in between. CDR1 and CDR2 (germline): MRHNA, SNTAGT. CDR3 residues: CASNESRTWWALGGSYEQYF. The CDR3 DNA reads as TGTGCCAGCAATGAATCGAGGACATGGTGGGCCCTCGGAGGGTCCTACGAGCAGTACTTC.

This clone came up a few times. The V call is TRBV2, the J call TRBJ1-6; D might be TRBD1 (5 bases). The CDR3 has 13 amino acids. Trimming took off 4 bases at V and 7 bases at J, with 8 bases between the two ends. Germline V gene sequence: CDR1 SNHLY, CDR2 FYNNEI. The CDR3 protein is CASSVRQNSPLHF. CDR3 DNA: TGTGCCAGCAGTGTGAGACAGAATTCACCCCTCCACTTT. Full variable domain (outside the CDR3, taken from reference TRBV2 and TRBJ1-6): EPEVTQTPSHQVTQMGQEVILRCVPISNHLYFYWYRQILGQKVEFLVSFYNNEISEKSEIFDDQFSVERPDGSNFTLKIRSTKLEDSAMYFCASSVRQNSPLHFGNGTRLTVT.

The V call is TRBV6-1, the J call TRBJ1-6, with TRBD1 identical over 11 bases. The CDR3 length is 15 residues. CDR1 and CDR2 from the germline V gene are MNHNS and SASEGT. V lost 6 bases and J lost 6; bases outside the gene matches: 4. CDR3 bases: TGTGCCAGCAGCCCCGGGACAGGGGGTAATTCACCCCTCCACTTT. Protein sequence: CASSPGTGGNSPLHF.

This clone was counted at least ten times. J is TRBJ2-3 and V is TRBV28, with a weak D call TRBD2 (7 bases). The CDR3 contains 19 residues. Looked up from germline, CDR1 is MDHEN and CDR2 is SYDVKM. The V gene lost 5 bases and the J gene lost 1 base, with 25 bases spanning the gap. The DNA for the CDR3 is TGTGCCAGCAGTCCATTCCACAGGGAGCCGACTAGCCGCACAGATACGCAGTATTTT. This codes for CASSPFHREPTSRTDTQYF. The whole variable domain, filled in from reference TRBV28 and TRBJ2-3, reads DVKVTQSSRYLVKRTGEKVFLECVQDMDHENMFWYRQDPGLGLRLIYFSYDVKMKEKGDIPEGYSVSREKKERFSLILESASTNQTSMYLCASSPFHREPTSRTDTQYFGPGTRLTVL.

This clone has only a few counts. The junction shows a germline mismatch at one end, possibly a read error. The chain employs TRBV10-3 and TRBJ1-2; TRBD1 aligns across 8 bases. The germline CDR1 and CDR2 sequences are ENHRY and SYGVKD. CDR3 length: 14 amino acids. The CDR3 bases are TGTGACATCAATATTTTGGACAGGGACCATGGCTACACATTC. It translates to CDINILDRDHGYTF.

There are many counts of this clone. The chain is built from TRBV5-1 and TRBJ2-7, with 7 positions matching TRBD2. J gave up 0 bases and V 5 bases, and 8 bases lay outside the gene matches. Germline V gene data show CDR1 as SGHRS and CDR2 as YFSETQ. The CDR3 sequence is 15 residues long. The CDR3 bases are TGCGCCAGCAGGAAAGAAGCGGGATCCTCCTACGAGCAGTACTTC. This gives the protein CASRKEAGSSYEQYF.

This clone occurred a few times. The J gene is TRBJ2-7, the V gene TRBV7-6; TRBD1 might be the D (5 bases). The ends were cut back, 5 bases at V and 13 bases at J, with 18 bases in the middle. Germline V gene lookup returns CDR1 SGHVS and CDR2 FNYEAQ. The CDR3 runs 12 residues. Here the CDR3 reads CASSQGGNDHYF. In DNA, the CDR3 is TGTGCCAGCAGCCAGGGTGGGAACGATCATTACTTC.

This clone was found many times. This rearrangement joins TRBV4-1 to TRBJ2-7; unclear D gene. V was pared by 3 bases and J by 6 bases, with 15 bases between. The CDR3 sequence is 14 residues long. Germline CDR1 MGHRA, CDR2 YSYEKL. The CDR3: CASSQDGSYSEQYF. In nucleotides, the CDR3 is TGCGCCAGCAGCCAGGATGGGTCCTACAGCGAGCAGTACTTC.

The V and J genes are TRBV7-2 and TRBJ2-5, with D perhaps matching TRBD1 or TRBD2 (5 bases each). V gave up 1 base and J gave up 6 bases, with 15 bases separating them. The CDR3 totals 15 residues. Germline CDR1 reads SGHTA; CDR2 reads FQGNSA. CDR3 in amino acids: CASSLGFTGRQTQYF. DNA of the CDR3: TGTGCCAGCAGCTTAGGGTTTACGGGACGGCAGACCCAGTACTTC.

Ten or more counts support this clone. The sample holds other DNA sequences that translate to the same CDR3. The V call is TRBV11-2, the J call TRBJ1-4; D is ambiguous. With 8 bases removed from V and 3 bases from J, the gap between germline ends came to 10 bases. CDR1 SGHAT and CDR2 FQNNGV come from the germline V gene. The CDR3 contains 13 residues. This CDR3 reads CASGRMANEKLFF. The CDR3 DNA reads as TGTGCCAGCGGGAGGATGGCTAATGAAAAACTGTTTTTT.

CDR3: CASSYLSGGGNQPQHF. The CDR3 bases are TGTGCCAGCAGTTATCTCTCAGGGGGTGGCAATCAGCCCCAGCATTTT. The chain joins TRBV6-9 to TRBJ1-5; 7 bases are shared with TRBD1. This CDR3 spans 16 amino acids. Trimming removed 2 bases from V and 2 bases from J; junction bases left unmatched: 6. The germline gives CDR1 MNHGY, CDR2 SVAAGI.

To note about this clone: Possible read error: a much larger clone is one base away. V gene TRBV12-3 or TRBV12-4 combines with J gene TRBJ1-1; 8 bases line up with TRBD1. The CDR3 has 16 amino acids. The CDR3 DNA reads TGTGCCAGCAGTTTATACGGGACAGGAGTGAACGCTGAAGCTTTCTTT. It is translated as CASSLYGTGVNAEAFF.

This clone was seen more than once but under ten times. The chain couples TRBV12-5 to TRBJ1-1; no firm D call. V shed 7 bases and J shed 2 bases, with 11 bases lying between them. Germline V gives CDR1 LGHNT, CDR2 FRNRAP. The CDR3 spans 13 residues. Here the CDR3 reads CASVPPGNTEAFF. The CDR3 DNA reads as TGTGCTAGTGTTCCCCCAGGCAACACTGAAGCTTTCTTT.

About this clone: Since the CDR3 does not end with the conserved phenylalanine or tryptophan, this likely comes from a read error. The chain has TRBV12-3 or TRBV12-4 and TRBJ2-7; D assignment may be TRBD1 or TRBD2 (5 bases each). V was clipped by 6 bases and J by 4 bases, with 22 bases between them. This CDR3 contains 16 residues. The CDR3 sequence is CASSPLLGRGKYEQYS. As DNA, the CDR3 is TGTGCCAGCAGCCCTCTATTGGGACGGGGCAAGTACGAGCAGTACTCC.

A word on this clone: Within the sample, other DNA sequences also encode this same CDR3. This rearrangement joins TRBV11-2 to TRBJ1-6; TRBD1 might be the D (5 bases). From germline, CDR1 is SGHAT and CDR2 FQNNGV. CDR3 size: 15 residues. Trimming stripped 0 bases from V and 13 bases from J, with 16 bases between. The CDR3 DNA reads as TGTGCCAGCAGCTTAGATGGACACGCGGGTGCTCCCCTCCACTTT. It codes for CASSLDGHAGAPLHF.

At least ten counts were recorded for this clone. V usage is TRBV24-1 and J usage is TRBJ2-3; TRBD2 might be the D (5 bases). Germline CDR1 reads KGHDR; CDR2 reads SFDVKD. V lost 2 bases and J 1 base, leaving 15 bases between the germline ends. The CDR3 sequence is 17 residues long. CDR3 sequence (DNA): TGTGCCACCAGTGATTCGGGCGAGGGTGCAGGCACAGATACGCAGTATTTT. Amino acid sequence: CATSDSGEGAGTDTQYF.

This clone was detected once. The chain carries TRBV9 and TRBJ1-3, with D hard to call. V shed 4 bases and J shed 4 bases, with 12 bases lying between them. CDR1 is SGDLS and CDR2 is YYNGEE in the germline V gene. The length of the CDR3 is 14 residues. The CDR3 DNA is TGTGCCAGCAGCCCCTTGGGGAGCGGAAACACCATATATTTT. Translated, it gives CASSPLGSGNTIYF.

The sample holds a few counts of this clone. Germline is not matched at one junction end, which may reflect a read error. The V and J genes are TRBV28 and TRBJ2-5, with D possibly TRBD2 on 5 matching bases. The V gene's germline CDR1 is MDHEN and CDR2 SYDVKM. The CDR3 is 15 amino acids. The CDR3 loop is CASSLEGVGHESQYF. The CDR3 coding sequence is TGTGCCAGCAGTTTAGAGGGAGTTGGTCACGAGAGCCAGTACTTC.

There are many counts of this clone. CDR3 sequence reads: CASSPDRSNSPLHF. CDR3 coding DNA: TGTGCCAGCAGCCCGGACAGAAGTAATTCACCCCTCCACTTT. The J gene is TRBJ1-6, the V gene TRBV7-8; TRBD1 might be the D (6 bases). Germline CDR1 is SGHVS and CDR2 is FQNEAQ. There are 14 residues in the CDR3. V shed 5 bases and J shed 6 bases, with 11 bases lying between them.

This clone was detected many times. The J gene is TRBJ2-1, the V gene TRBV2; D possibly corresponds to TRBD2 (6 bases). Trimming cost V 5 bases and J 8 bases, with 28 bases left between them. There are 18 residues in the CDR3. CDR1 SNHLY and CDR2 FYNNEI come from the germline V gene. CDR3 sequence reads: CASSPIGLGLSNGDEQFF. Here the CDR3 DNA reads TGTGCCAGCAGTCCCATAGGACTGGGACTCAGCAACGGCGATGAGCAGTTCTTC.

V is TRBV6-1 and J is TRBJ2-4; 8 bases are a match to TRBD1. Germline V gives CDR1 MNHNS, CDR2 SASEGT. The length of the CDR3 is 13 residues. Trimming took 4 bases from V and 6 from J; bases not matched to a gene: 2. CDR3 region: CASSGTGINIQYF. For the CDR3, the DNA is TGTGCCAGCAGTGGGACAGGGATAAACATTCAGTACTTC.

This clone occurred a few times. The rearrangement uses TRBV6-1 and TRBJ2-2; no reliable D call. The CDR3 has 13 amino acids. Germline CDR1 and CDR2: MNHNS and SASEGT. V was clipped by 6 bases and J by 1 base, with 6 bases between them. This CDR3 reads CASSKMNTGELFF. The DNA of the CDR3 is TGTGCCAGCAGCAAAATGAACACCGGGGAGCTGTTTTTT.

Only a few counts were recorded for this clone. The germline gene is not matched at one end of the junction; a read error may be the cause. The chain uses TRBV6-1 and TRBJ1-2; D ambiguous. Germline V gives CDR1 MNHNS, CDR2 SASEGT. This CDR3 is 14 amino acids long. CDR3 nucleotides: TGTGCCAGCAAGATGGTGGGCGTTGACTATGTCTACACCTTC. It specifies CASKMVGVDYVYTF.

This clone was seen repeatedly, ten times or more. The chain is built from TRBV6-1 and TRBJ2-2; TRBD1 matches 8 bases. The V gene end was trimmed by 6 bases and the J gene end by 7 bases; junction bases not matched to a gene: 7. The CDR3 has 14 residues. Germline lookup yields CDR1 MNHNS and CDR2 SASEGT. The CDR3 reads CASRPRTGIGELFF. The CDR3 region has the DNA TGTGCCAGCAGGCCCCGGACAGGGATCGGGGAGCTGTTTTTT.

About this clone itself: One end of the junction is discordant with germline, which a read error may explain. The sample contains more than one DNA sequence encoding this CDR3. CDR3 sequence: CASSQIGDTQYF. The CDR3, as DNA: TGTGCCAGCAGCCAAATTGGTGATACACAGTATTTT. The chain uses TRBV11-3 and TRBJ2-3; D ambiguous. Germline V gene lookup returns CDR1 SGHNT and CDR2 YENEEA. The CDR3 consists of 12 residues.

The table lists this clone with many counts. This CDR3 is CASSLDIGTGSYEQYF. In DNA, the CDR3 is TGTGCCAGCAGCTTGGATATAGGGACAGGGTCCTACGAGCAGTACTTC. The V gene is TRBV5-5, the J gene TRBJ2-7, with 9 nucleotides matching TRBD1. This CDR3 contains 16 residues. V lost 0 bases to trimming and J lost 1 base; unmatched junction nucleotides: 5. Germline values: CDR1 SGHKS, CDR2 YYEKEE (reference sequence).

Here the CDR3 reads CASSERRGRNTEAFF. CDR3 nucleotide sequence: TGTGCCAGCAGTGAAAGGCGGGGGAGGAACACTGAAGCTTTCTTT. The J gene is TRBJ1-1, the V gene TRBV6-1; a weak D match, TRBD1 (5 bases). CDR3 length: 15 amino acids. Trimming stripped 2 bases from V and 1 base from J, with 11 bases between. CDR1 and CDR2 (germline): MNHNS, SASEGT.

About this clone itself: The junction differs from germline at one of its ends, possibly a read error. This chain joins TRBV20-1 and TRBJ1-1; D not certain. The length of the CDR3 is 14 residues. The germline CDR1 and CDR2 sequences are DFQATT and SNEGSKA (reference sequence). The CDR3 loop is CSAPYPITNTEAFF. The CDR3 DNA sequence: TGCAGTGCTCCTTACCCGATAACGAACACTGAGGCTTTCTTT.